Described below is a single T cell receptor (beta chain) sequence and its context. It lacks a known antigen. The cohort consisted of approximately 670 healthy bone marrow donors. All cohort members were sampled while nominally healthy, although unrecorded immune exposures were likely present. The donor tested CMV seropositive and was one of the 289 seropositive cohort members. Every donor gave a peripheral blood sample, and the peripheral blood mononuclear cells from that sample were used for TCR beta sequencing. The Qiagen DNeasy Blood Extraction Kit was used to extract genomic DNA from the blood cell samples. This sample stems from a study of cytomegalovirus exposure and HLA in healthy donors (dated by TCRdb to the late 2010s). About the full investigation: According to an earlier analysis of several hundred of the donors, about 179 million T cells yielded over 100 million unique TCR beta sequences and around 300 Gb of sequence data. High-throughput TCR immunosequencing, statistical association of individual TCRs with disease status, and machine learning were combined to predict cytomegalovirus infection status. Of the approximately 400 genotyped donors, approximately 83% fell in the genetic ancestry cluster associated with self-reported Caucasian donors. About 5 DR-DQ haplotypes were handled as single units for association and clustering, since linkage in the cohort was strong. Typing coverage varied by locus: roughly 629-640 donors for A, B, C, DRB1 and DQB1; approximately 520 for DQA1; some 610 for DPA1; approximately 470 for DPB1. Rather than drawing on any new phenotypic data, the later analysis identified candidate immune exposures from TCR beta sequences and the way those sequences occurred across donors. The study aimed to test whether signatures of past pathogen exposure could be identified by cataloging public T cell receptors. To decide whether each TCR beta V gene segment behaved as functional or pseudogenic, an earlier analysis of some 600 of the donors relied on high-throughput TCR beta sequencing. All discovery cohort repertoires had been generated on a single sequencing platform. Donor age, sex, ethnicity and CMV serostatus were collected together with the repertoire data. Using immunosequencing, the study profiled T cell repertoires from about 610 subjects and related those repertoires to cytomegalovirus serostatus. In addition to the first cohort of about 650 subjects, a separate validation cohort of 120 different subjects was used. On average, 235,054 unique TCR beta nucleotide sequences were sequenced per donor among a few hundred genotyped donors of the cohort, with around 19% of those sequences being non-productive. Class I and class II HLA loci were covered by the typing at four-digit resolution. A later genetic analysis took genome-wide SNP genotypes for about 65% of the 666 donors and used that subset as a discovery cohort. To study patterns of TCR occurrence, a later analysis re-analyzed previously published TCR beta repertoires from 500 to 850 donors and added high-resolution HLA genotyping. Around 300 gigabases of sequencing data and roughly 90 million unique TCR sequences were included in an early release covering about 620 HLA-typed donors. What the authors observed across the whole study: Most TCR sequences were seen in very few donors, while some public TCRs were found in many individuals. A few of the identified cytomegalovirus-associated TCR beta chains were confirmed in vitro to be specific for cytomegalovirus antigens. For the cohort, immune exposure information was limited to CMV serostatus. When HLA alleles, especially DR and DQ, strongly co-occurred, attributing TCR associations to individual alleles was difficult. Compared with the roughly 700-donor mean, donors in an Asian-associated ancestry cluster had fewer N-insertions in productive TCRs, according to a later genetic analysis. In a later analysis, most CMV-associated TCR beta chains were found to appear HLA-restricted, with HLA associations seemingly driven largely by CMV exposure. The earlier analysis of approximately 560 of the donors excluded roughly 16 rarely observed V segments, including chromosome 9 orphons, because counts were too low. A cluster of highly shared sequence variants was judged likely to be a technical artifact of the sequencing pipeline. Some IMGT-functional V segments, including TRBV6-2 and TRBV6-3, could not be distinguished by the 87-base-pair reads and were therefore excluded. Because HLA typing was unavailable for some donors at each locus, only the typed subset was used in association tests. Presence/absence analyses assumed roughly uniform sequencing depth across donors, an assumption that may not hold. In a later analysis, TCR association rates were found to vary across HLA loci, with the most associated TCRs seen for DRB1 alleles and the fewest for HLA-C alleles. In the study, 150 to 200 TCR beta chains were listed as associated with cytomegalovirus. In a later analysis, 15,000 to 20,000 TCR beta sequences were associated with specific HLA alleles at a false discovery rate of 0.05. In both the original and validation cohorts, the classifier was reported to diagnose cytomegalovirus status with high specificity and sensitivity. In a later genetic analysis, a missense DCLRE1C variant was associated with V-gene and J-gene trimming of TCR beta chains, and the association was replicated in an independent cohort. A further reported finding was that TCR beta sequences accurately predicted the HLA-A and HLA-B alleles for most subjects in the first cohort. In an earlier analysis of fewer than 700 of the donors, most TCR beta V segments appeared in productive rearrangements about 87% or about 30% of the time, broadly matching IMGT annotations. In a later analysis, HLA-associated TCR beta chains were found to be more clonally expanded and to have lower generation probabilities than equally common non-associated chains. Correlated functional status among segregating V segments might reflect linkage disequilibrium, but an unknown experimental factor could not be ruled out. According to a later analysis, parvovirus B19, influenza, CMV and Epstein-Barr virus appeared linked to several top co-occurrence clusters. The authors suggested that the approach could potentially be extended to other disease states and immunological phenotypes. The cohort was sequenced for TCR beta chains only, and without alpha or paired-chain data the features that could be detected were limited.

In the germline V gene, CDR1 corresponds to SGHAT and CDR2 to FQNNGV. V trim: 2 bases; J trim: 9 bases; unmatched bases: 8. Including cysteine and phenylalanine, the CDR3 has 15 amino acids. CDR3 DNA is the only sequence kept; it has 45 bases, read in frame from the first base. Libraries were constructed by the immunoSEQ multiplex PCR assay. For the multiplex PCR, a mixture combining 60 forward primers for TCR Vbeta segments and 13 reverse primers for TCR Jbeta segments was used. Amplification of the CDR3 region of rearranged TCR beta genes was performed with a multiplex PCR assay on genomic DNA. Amplified TCR beta libraries were sequenced as 87-base-pair reads on the Illumina HiSeq System. As for the authors' bioinformatics: In a later analysis, roughly 80 million unique TCR beta chains were counted across the approximately 670 repertoires, and roughly 10 million of these chains were shared by at least two donors. A nearest-neighbor algorithm error-corrected the raw reads and collapsed the reads into unique sequences, merging closely related sequences to remove PCR and sequencing errors. Alignment of CDR3 sequences to IMGT reference sequences was used to assign V, D and J gene segments. Each retained sequence needed at least a six-nucleotide match to both a V gene segment and a J gene segment. Rearrangements were classified as productive when the CDR3 lacked stop codons and remained in frame with V and J, and all other rearrangements were classified as non-productive. CDR3 was defined according to IMGT convention as the region running from the second conserved V-encoded cysteine to the conserved J-encoded phenylalanine. The earlier analysis of fewer than 700 of the donors excluded sequences that lacked an unambiguous match to a single V gene segment. In an earlier analysis of some 590 of the donors, V segments were called functional above 56.7% productive rearrangements and were called segregating when the between-donor standard deviation exceeded 5%. A statistical classification framework was developed to diagnose cytomegalovirus status using the catalog of TCR beta chain sequences. In a later analysis, TCR nucleotide sequences were compared against IMGT/GENE-DB human TR gene sequences so that V and J genes could be assigned. Using the TCRdist pipeline, a later analysis assigned CDR3 sequences along with most-parsimonious VDJ recombination scenarios. In a later analysis, each TCR beta chain was defined by its CDR3 amino acid sequence together with its V-gene family, and reads without a unique V-gene family were excluded. To address suspected cross-contamination and a sequencing artifact, a later analysis removed 592 highly shared, low-generation-probability nucleotide sequences. In a later analysis, a clonal expansion index was calculated for each public chain from normalized within-repertoire ranks of inferred template counts. In a later analysis, generation probabilities were computed using a VDJ recombination model fitted to out-of-frame rearrangements, and the results were checked against IGoR. Hypergeometric tests were used in a later analysis to score TCR-TCR, TCR-HLA and TCR-CMV co-occurrence, with a repertoire-size bias correction applied to the TCR pairs. A later analysis estimated false discovery rates by permuting HLA or CMV assignments 20 times. In a later analysis, co-occurring TCRs were grouped using DBSCAN, with TCRdist sequence similarity added in when clustering inside HLA-allele-positive subsets. Repertoires with fewer than 30,000 or more than 120,000 public chains, plus five repertoires with anomalous nucleotide sharing, were excluded from co-occurrence clustering. Imported from immuneACCESS, the table was reduced by TCRdb to in-frame sequences with V and J called. These copies leave out some clones; in studies compared against another copy, an unresolved V gene accounts for under half, and the cause of the remainder is not known. V, J and clone size are taken as reported in that table, and D and trimming were inferred from the DNA itself. The sample's table lists a count of around 34,000 clones. The ten largest account for approximately 2% of the sample.

The sample comprised PBMCs. The clonotype originates from a woman between 35 and 50 years old in good health and CMV-seropositive. The V and J segments used are TRBV11-2 and TRBJ2-1; TRBD2 fits 9 bases in the junction. The CDR3: CASSLRIAGVVEQFF. The base sequence is TGTGCCAGCAGCTTAAGAATAGCGGGAGTGGTTGAGCAGTTCTTC.